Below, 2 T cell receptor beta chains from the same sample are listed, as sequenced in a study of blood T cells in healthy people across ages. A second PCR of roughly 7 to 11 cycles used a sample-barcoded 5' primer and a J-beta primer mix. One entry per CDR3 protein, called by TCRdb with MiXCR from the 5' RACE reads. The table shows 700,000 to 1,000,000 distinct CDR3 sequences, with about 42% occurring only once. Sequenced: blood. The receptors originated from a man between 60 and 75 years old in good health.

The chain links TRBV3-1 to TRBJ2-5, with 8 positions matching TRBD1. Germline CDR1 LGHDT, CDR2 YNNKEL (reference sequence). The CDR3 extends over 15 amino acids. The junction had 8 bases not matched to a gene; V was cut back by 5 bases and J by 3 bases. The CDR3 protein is CASSTRTGPKETQYF. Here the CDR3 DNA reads TGTGCCAGCAGCACCCGGACAGGGCCAAAAGAGACCCAGTACTTC.

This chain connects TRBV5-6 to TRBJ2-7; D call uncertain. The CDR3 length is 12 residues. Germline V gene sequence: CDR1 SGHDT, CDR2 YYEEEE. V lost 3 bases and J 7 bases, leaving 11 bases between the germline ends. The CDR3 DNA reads TGTGCCAGCAGCTGGAGCGAACTAGAGCAGTACTTC. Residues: CASSWSELEQYF.